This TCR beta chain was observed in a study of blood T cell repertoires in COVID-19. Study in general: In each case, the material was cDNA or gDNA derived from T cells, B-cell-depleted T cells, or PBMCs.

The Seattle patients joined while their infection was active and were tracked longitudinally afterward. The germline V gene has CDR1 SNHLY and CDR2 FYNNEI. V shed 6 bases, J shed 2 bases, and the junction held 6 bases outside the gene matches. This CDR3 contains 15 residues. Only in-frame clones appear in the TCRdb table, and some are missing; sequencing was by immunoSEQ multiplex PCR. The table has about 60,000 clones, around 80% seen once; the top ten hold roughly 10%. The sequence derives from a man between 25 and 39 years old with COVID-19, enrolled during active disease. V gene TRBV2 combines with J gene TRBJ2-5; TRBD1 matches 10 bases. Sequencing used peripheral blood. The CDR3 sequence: CASRDRGSGQETQYF. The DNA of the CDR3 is TGTGCCAGCAGGGACAGGGGGTCTGGACAAGAGACCCAGTACTTC.